This T cell receptor (beta chain) is from a study of blood T cell repertoires in COVID-19. Looking at the study overall: Whether acute or convalescent, the COVID-19 samples came from the United States, Italy and Spain.

As originally analysed: For nucleated cells, counts were estimated from reference gene primer amplification. Assay used: immunoSEQ multiplex PCR; TCRdb lists only in-frame clones, some missing. V and J calls and clone size are copied from that table; D and trimming were computed from the DNA. The sample yields 220,000 or so clones, about 90% seen once. People in the exposed group encountered a COVID-19 case within 2 weeks before entering the study. This clonotype originated in a man aged 25 to 40 who had been exposed to COVID-19. The sequenced sample consisted of PBMCs or T cells enriched from blood (not recorded which).

The CDR3 loop reads CASSQDGGQGEGEGYTF. Written as DNA, the CDR3 is TGCGCCAGCAGCCAAGATGGGGGACAGGGGGAAGGCGAAGGCTACACCTTC. J is TRBJ1-2 and V is TRBV4-3, with 11 bases identical to TRBD1. The CDR3 extends over 17 amino acids. V lost 0 bases, J lost 8 bases, and 11 bases stayed unmatched. The germline V gene has CDR1 LGHNA and CDR2 YSLEER.